These T cell receptor beta chains were read from a single sample in a study of T-cell reconstitution after alpha-beta-depleted transplantation in children. TCRdb reanalysed the PCR reads using MiXCR and keeps one entry per CDR3 protein. The sample carries more than 550,000 distinct CDR3 sequences, over 9.5% recorded once. The source material was PBMCs from the stem cell graft donor, sampled from the stem cell graft. The receptors were gathered from a human donor who donated a stem cell graft to a child with acute myeloid leukemia. CDR3s include the opening cysteine and the closing phenylalanine or tryptophan. The D gene is left open where the match is weak.

J gene: TRBJ2-1; V gene: TRBV14; D gene: TRBD2; CDR3 protein: CASSFKGLNYNEQFF
J gene: TRBJ2-2; V gene: TRBV12-3/TRBV12-4; D gene: .; CDR3 protein: CASRVTSSAGELFF
J gene: TRBJ2-2; V gene: TRBV2; D gene: TRBD2; CDR3 protein: CASSELEAGGGTGELFF
J gene: TRBJ2-2; V gene: TRBV24-1; D gene: TRBD1; CDR3 protein: CATQGSPTGELFF
J gene: TRBJ1-1; V gene: TRBV3-1; D gene: TRBD1; CDR3 protein: CTISRPKRTGGGHTEAFF
J gene: TRBJ1-1; V gene: TRBV19; D gene: TRBD1; CDR3 protein: CASTRTGGYTEAFF
J gene: TRBJ2-2; V gene: TRBV6-6; D gene: .; CDR3 protein: CASSIPPGELFF
J gene: TRBJ2-2; V gene: TRBV6-1; D gene: TRBD1; CDR3 protein: CASRGTLTGTGNTGELFF
J gene: TRBJ2-1; V gene: TRBV20-1; D gene: TRBD2; CDR3 protein: CSALSGTSSYNEQFF
J gene: TRBJ1-5; V gene: TRBV6-2/TRBV6-3; D gene: .; CDR3 protein: CASRPTENSNQPQHF
J gene: TRBJ2-3; V gene: TRBV4-3; D gene: .; CDR3 protein: CASSQAGQTYTDTQYF
J gene: TRBJ2-7; V gene: TRBV11-2; D gene: .; CDR3 protein: CASSLDIWTTIPYEQYF
J gene: TRBJ1-1; V gene: TRBV29-1; D gene: .; CDR3 protein: CSVEEGSGTEAFF
J gene: TRBJ2-7; V gene: TRBV4-2; D gene: TRBD1; CDR3 protein: CASSQGQGLSYEQYF
J gene: TRBJ2-3; V gene: TRBV20-1; D gene: .; CDR3 protein: CSAKPGLGTDTQYF
J gene: TRBJ2-5; V gene: TRBV29-1; D gene: .; CDR3 protein: CSVRGRGETQYF
J gene: TRBJ2-5; V gene: TRBV12-3/TRBV12-4; D gene: .; CDR3 protein: CASTRWSSLQKETQYF
J gene: TRBJ1-4; V gene: TRBV27; D gene: .; CDR3 protein: CASSRTPGEKLFF
J gene: TRBJ1-4; V gene: TRBV2; D gene: .; CDR3 protein: CARSEALSAGRATNEKLFF
J gene: TRBJ2-5; V gene: TRBV5-1; D gene: .; CDR3 protein: CASSLGTVETQYF
J gene: TRBJ2-2; V gene: TRBV12-3/TRBV12-4; D gene: TRBD2; CDR3 protein: CASSTQREGGTGELFF
J gene: TRBJ2-3; V gene: TRBV12-3/TRBV12-4; D gene: TRBD2; CDR3 protein: CASSLTSGTQYF
J gene: TRBJ2-5; V gene: TRBV4-2; D gene: .; CDR3 protein: CASSQRDVVETQYF
J gene: TRBJ2-7; V gene: TRBV11-2; D gene: TRBD2; CDR3 protein: CASSFGGLAGYEQYF
J gene: TRBJ2-3; V gene: TRBV20-1; D gene: .; CDR3 protein: CSARDGGSYTDTQYF
J gene: TRBJ1-1; V gene: TRBV28; D gene: .; CDR3 protein: CASSFAPLGRNTEAFF
J gene: TRBJ1-5; V gene: TRBV6-5; D gene: .; CDR3 protein: CASSYAQGNNQPQHF
J gene: TRBJ2-1; V gene: TRBV12-3/TRBV12-4; D gene: TRBD2; CDR3 protein: CASSLDLGGSGNEQFF
J gene: TRBJ2-1; V gene: TRBV4-3; D gene: TRBD2; CDR3 protein: CASSQDGGLAGVPLRDEQFF
J gene: TRBJ1-3; V gene: TRBV7-2; D gene: .; CDR3 protein: CASSLFFTPGSLNTIYF
J gene: TRBJ2-1; V gene: TRBV12-3/TRBV12-4; D gene: .; CDR3 protein: CASSFDRGGYNEQFF
J gene: TRBJ2-1; V gene: TRBV29-1; D gene: .; CDR3 protein: CSVTRGEQFF
J gene: TRBJ2-1; V gene: TRBV5-1; D gene: TRBD2; CDR3 protein: CAGSLVLAGSSYNEQFF
J gene: TRBJ2-2; V gene: TRBV28; D gene: TRBD1; CDR3 protein: CASSLWGQGPFNTGELFF
J gene: TRBJ2-1; V gene: TRBV27; D gene: TRBD2; CDR3 protein: CASSGPRAGLAVYNEQFF
J gene: TRBJ2-5; V gene: TRBV19; D gene: .; CDR3 protein: CASSINRLQETQYF
J gene: TRBJ2-2; V gene: TRBV5-6; D gene: .; CDR3 protein: CASSFTGRIAGELFF
J gene: TRBJ2-1; V gene: TRBV7-2; D gene: .; CDR3 protein: CASTYFGSAYNEQFF
J gene: TRBJ2-7; V gene: TRBV7-6; D gene: .; CDR3 protein: CASSLGLGYNSYEQYF
J gene: TRBJ1-3; V gene: TRBV21-1; D gene: .; CDR3 protein: CASSKGDSVFSGNTIYF
J gene: TRBJ2-7; V gene: TRBV6-5; D gene: .; CDR3 protein: CASGDAYEQYF
J gene: TRBJ2-1; V gene: TRBV11-2; D gene: TRBD2; CDR3 protein: CASSFGTSGPNEQFF
J gene: TRBJ2-5; V gene: TRBV9; D gene: .; CDR3 protein: CASSPSPLSGETQYF
J gene: TRBJ2-6; V gene: TRBV7-2; D gene: TRBD2; CDR3 protein: CASSSATAGNSGANVLTF
J gene: TRBJ2-7; V gene: TRBV7-2; D gene: .; CDR3 protein: CASSSGASYEQYF
J gene: TRBJ2-7; V gene: TRBV2; D gene: .; CDR3 protein: CASLSGEQYF
J gene: TRBJ2-1; V gene: TRBV27; D gene: TRBD2; CDR3 protein: CASSLQRDGANEQFF
J gene: TRBJ2-1; V gene: TRBV6-2/TRBV6-3; D gene: TRBD2; CDR3 protein: CASREGLRLGEQFF
J gene: TRBJ1-4; V gene: TRBV14; D gene: TRBD1; CDR3 protein: CASSRTGAPRGEKLFF